The source of this T cell receptor (beta chain) is a study of T cell responses to AZD1222 COVID-19 vaccine. The CDR3 is made up of 14 amino acids. Germline V gives CDR1 MDHEN, CDR2 SYDVKM. V lost 6 bases to trimming and J lost 7 bases, with 15 bases between them. Clones were sequenced by immunoSEQ multiplex PCR, and TCRdb holds only the in-frame ones, with some missing. The sample holds about 130,000 clones, about nine tenths seen once. Sequenced here: peripheral blood, sampled on day 0 of MenACWY control vaccination. The origin of this receptor is an adult in good health. The V call is TRBV28, the J call TRBJ1-4, with D perhaps matching TRBD1 (6 bases). CDR3 bases: TGTGCCAGCAGGTTCAGGGGATCGAGTGAAAAACTGTTTTTT. Its translation: CASRFRGSSEKLFF.